These 8 T cell receptor beta chains came from one sample sequenced in a study of cytomegalovirus exposure and HLA in healthy donors (dated by TCRdb to the late 2010s). Receptor amplification or capture employed the immunoSEQ multiplex PCR assay. For the multiplex PCR, a mixture combining 60 forward primers for TCR Vbeta segments and 13 reverse primers for TCR Jbeta segments was used. TCRdb re-hosts the immuneACCESS table, in-frame sequences only. Its copies lack some clones; in the studies checked, an unresolved V gene accounts for under half of them, and the cause for the rest is not known. In all, the sample holds roughly 100,000 clones, and roughly 80% of those were seen once. The top ten hold 7.5% to 10% of the sample. The sequenced sample was PBMCs. These receptors were obtained from a woman aged 40 to 50 in good health and CMV-seropositive.

This chain uses TRBV14 with TRBJ2-7, with 7 bases aligning to TRBD2. V lost 3 bases to trimming and J lost 0 bases; unmatched junction nucleotides: 8. In germline, CDR1 is SGHDN, CDR2 FVKESK. This CDR3 spans 16 amino acids. The chain's CDR3 is CASSHWGGQGSYEQYF. CDR3 DNA: TGTGCCAGCAGCCATTGGGGAGGGCAGGGCTCCTACGAGCAGTACTTC.

The genes are TRBV6-6 and TRBJ2-1, with 7 bases fitting TRBD2. The CDR3 covers 14 residues. V gave up 5 bases and J gave up 6 bases; unmatched junction bases: 7. In germline, CDR1 is MNHNY, CDR2 SVGAGI (reference sequence). CDR3 residues: CASSRTGTTNEQFF. The CDR3, as DNA: TGTGCCAGCAGTCGAACCGGGACTACCAATGAGCAGTTCTTC.

The J gene is TRBJ1-1, the V gene TRBV10-3; D possibly corresponds to TRBD1 (5 bases). V lost 6 bases and J 1 base, leaving 12 bases between the germline ends. CDR1 is ENHRY, CDR2 SYGVKD, per germline. This CDR3 has 14 residues. The CDR3 DNA sequence: TGTGCCATCAGCAGACAGCGTCCGAACACTGAAGCTTTCTTT. This translates into CAISRQRPNTEAFF.

J is TRBJ1-4 and V is TRBV7-2; possibly TRBD1 for D (6 bases). CDR3 length: 16 residues. The V gene lost 5 bases and the J gene lost 0 bases, with 13 bases spanning the gap. Looked up from germline, CDR1 is SGHTA and CDR2 is FQGNSA. CDR3 bases: TGTGCCAGCAGCGCAGGCCCAGGGGCAACTAATGAAAAACTGTTTTTT. Its protein product is CASSAGPGATNEKLFF.

The chain is built from TRBV5-1 and TRBJ2-1, with D possibly matching TRBD1 (5 bases). The V and J ends lost 0 bases and 6 bases respectively, with 13 bases between them. Germline loops: CDR1 SGHRS, CDR2 YFSETQ. The CDR3 length is 15 residues. The CDR3 sequence is CASSLVGQRFNEQFF. CDR3 bases: TGCGCCAGCAGCTTGGTAGGACAACGTTTCAATGAGCAGTTCTTC.

The gene calls are TRBV6-1 and TRBJ2-4, with 8 bases that match TRBD1. In germline, CDR1 is MNHNS, CDR2 SASEGT. The CDR3 loop spans 15 amino acids. After removal of 6 bases from V and 6 bases from J, the junction contained 10 bases not matched to a gene. The CDR3 protein is CASSSGQGLINIQYF. The CDR3 DNA reads TGTGCCAGCAGCTCCGGACAGGGTCTCATAAACATTCAGTACTTC.

The table lists this clone with a count of one. The chain links TRBV4-1 to TRBJ2-7; tentative D call: TRBD1 (5 bases). The CDR3 contains 15 residues. Trimming removed 4 bases from V and 4 bases from J, with 17 bases in between. The germline V gene encodes CDR1 MGHRA and CDR2 YSYEKL. Here the CDR3 DNA reads TGCGCCAGCAGCCCCTACAGGATAAGTACGTACGAGCAGTACTTC. Amino acid sequence: CASSPYRISTYEQYF.

This chain connects TRBV6-4 to TRBJ2-2; TRBD2 matches 7 bases. Losses at the gene ends were 0 bases for V and 6 bases for J; bases not matched to a gene: 4. The CDR3 sequence is 15 residues long. From germline, CDR1 is MRHNA and CDR2 SNTAGT. DNA of the CDR3: TGTGCCAGCAGTGACTCCGGACTAGATGCCGGGGAGCTGTTTTTT. Encoded protein: CASSDSGLDAGELFF.